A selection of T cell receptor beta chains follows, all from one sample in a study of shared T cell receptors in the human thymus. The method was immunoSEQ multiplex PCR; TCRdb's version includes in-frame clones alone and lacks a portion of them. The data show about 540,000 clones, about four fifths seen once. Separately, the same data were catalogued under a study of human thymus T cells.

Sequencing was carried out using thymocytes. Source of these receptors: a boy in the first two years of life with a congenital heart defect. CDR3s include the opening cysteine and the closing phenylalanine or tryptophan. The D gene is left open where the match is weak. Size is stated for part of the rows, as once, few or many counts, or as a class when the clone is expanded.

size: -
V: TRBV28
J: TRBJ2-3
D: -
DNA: TGTGCCAGCAGTTTGGGGAGACGGGTCACAGATACGCAGTATTTT
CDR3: CASSLGRRVTDTQYF

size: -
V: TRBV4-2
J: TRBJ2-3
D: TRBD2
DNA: TGTGCCAGCAGCCTCAAAGCGGGAAAAACAGATACGCAGTATTTT
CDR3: CASSLKAGKTDTQYF

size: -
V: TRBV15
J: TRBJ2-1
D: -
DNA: TGTGCCACCAGCAGAGATCGGCAGGTCTACAATGAGCAGTTCTTC
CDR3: CATSRDRQVYNEQFF

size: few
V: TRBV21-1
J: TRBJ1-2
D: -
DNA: TGTGCCAGCAGCAAAGTGGGGACAGGGAGGGCTAGCTCCTTC
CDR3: CASSKVGTGRASSF

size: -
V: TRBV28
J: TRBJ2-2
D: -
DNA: TGTGCCAGCAGTTACGCGGACACCGGGGAGCTGTTTTTT
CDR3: CASSYADTGELFF

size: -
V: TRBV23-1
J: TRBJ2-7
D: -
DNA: TGCGCCAGCAGTCAGCCGCCCCAGGGAAGGACCTACGAGCAGTACTTC
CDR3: CASSQPPQGRTYEQYF

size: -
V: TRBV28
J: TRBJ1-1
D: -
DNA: TGTGCCAGCGGTAGGAACACTGAAGCTTTCTTT
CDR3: CASGRNTEAFF

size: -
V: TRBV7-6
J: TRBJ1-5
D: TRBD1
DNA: TGTGCCAGCAGCCCGCTGACAGGGGAACGGTGGCAGCCCCAGCATTTT
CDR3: CASSPLTGERWQPQHF

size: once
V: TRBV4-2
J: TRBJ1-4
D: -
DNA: TGTGCCAGCAGCCAGGAGGTGTCAACTAATGAAAAACTGTTTTTT
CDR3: CASSQEVSTNEKLFF

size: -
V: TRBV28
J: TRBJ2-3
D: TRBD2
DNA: TGTGCCAGCAGTCCGACCGGGACTAGCGGGGTAATCACAGATACGCAGTATTTT
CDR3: CASSPTGTSGVITDTQYF

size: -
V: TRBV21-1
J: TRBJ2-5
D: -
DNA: TGTGCCAGCAAAGTTGATAGAGGGGAGACCCAGTACTTC
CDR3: CASKVDRGETQYF

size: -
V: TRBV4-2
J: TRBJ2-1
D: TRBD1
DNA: TGTGCCAGCAGCCAATCAGACCCCAGGGGGTACAATGAGCAGTTCTTC
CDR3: CASSQSDPRGYNEQFF

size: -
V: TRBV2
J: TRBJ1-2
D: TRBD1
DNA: TGTGCCAGCAGTGAGGACAGGGGCCCCTTCGCTAACTATGGCTACACCTTC
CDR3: CASSEDRGPFANYGYTF

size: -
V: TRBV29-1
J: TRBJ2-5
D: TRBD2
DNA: TGCAGCGTTGAGGGGGGGGAGACCCAGTACTTC
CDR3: CSVEGGETQYF

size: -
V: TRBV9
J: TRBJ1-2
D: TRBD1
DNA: TGTGCCAGCAGCGGGACAGGGACGGGCTATGGCTACACCTTC
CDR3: CASSGTGTGYGYTF

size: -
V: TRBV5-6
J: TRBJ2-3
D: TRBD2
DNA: TGTGCCAGCAGCTTGTATAGCGGGAGGAGCACAGATACGCAGTATTTT
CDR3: CASSLYSGRSTDTQYF